This T cell receptor (beta chain) was recorded in a study of OX40 agonist ivuxolimab in advanced cancers. Repertoires were generated with immunoSEQ multiplex PCR, while TCRdb's copy carries only in-frame clones and drops some. Among 55,000 to 70,000 clones, 84% were seen once, and the ten largest hold roughly 2%. This CDR3 is built from 11 residues. Per germline, CDR1 DFQATT and CDR2 SNEGSKA (reference sequence). The rearrangement links TRBV20-1 to TRBJ1-1, with D possibly being TRBD1 (6 bases). This TCR derives from an adult with an advanced solid tumor such as melanoma, head and neck, liver or kidney cancer. The sample consisted of CD4+ or CD8+ T cells sorted from blood, taken in a trial of the OX40 agonist ivuxolimab. This chain's CDR3 is CDIERGAEAFF. Written as DNA, the CDR3 is TGCGATATCGAGAGGGGGGCTGAAGCTTTCTTT.